Listed below are T cell receptor beta chains from one sample, sequenced in a study of technical replicates of blood from several donors. The assay was immunoSEQ multiplex PCR, and TCRdb's table has in-frame clones only and misses some. The sample records about 70,000 clones, nearly 98% being singletons. Sequencing was performed on T cells isolated from PBMCs. These receptors all come from a human donor in good health. The CDR3 runs from the conserved cysteine through the conserved F or W.

CASSLGGQGRDTQYF,TRBV27,15
CAIALQERYEQYF,TRBV6-1,13
CASKREGLLTTDTQYF,TRBV7-8,16
CASSSPGGNYGYTF,TRBV6-5,14
CASSPSYAYEQYF,TRBV19,13
CASRANTEAFF,TRBV6-1,11
CASKLDRVQSPLHF,TRBV4-1,14
CASSGGLAGYEQYF,TRBV5-1,14
CASSFLFPQDSYEQYF,TRBV28,16
CASSLLTASNEKLFF,TRBV27,15
CASSDSSGGADTQYF,TRBV6-4,15